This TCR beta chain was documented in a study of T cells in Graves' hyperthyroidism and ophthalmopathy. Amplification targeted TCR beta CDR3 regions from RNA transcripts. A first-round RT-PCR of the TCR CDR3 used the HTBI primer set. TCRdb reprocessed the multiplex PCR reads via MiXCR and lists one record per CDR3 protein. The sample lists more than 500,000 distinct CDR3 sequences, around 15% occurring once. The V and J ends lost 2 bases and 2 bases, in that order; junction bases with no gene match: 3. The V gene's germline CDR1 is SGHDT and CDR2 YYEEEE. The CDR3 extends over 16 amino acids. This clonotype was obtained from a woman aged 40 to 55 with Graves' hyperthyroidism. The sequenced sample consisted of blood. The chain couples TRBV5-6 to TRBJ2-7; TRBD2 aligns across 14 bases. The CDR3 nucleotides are TGTGCCAGCAGCTTCCCGACTAGCGGGAGGGCCTACGAGCAGTACTTC. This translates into CASSFPTSGRAYEQYF.